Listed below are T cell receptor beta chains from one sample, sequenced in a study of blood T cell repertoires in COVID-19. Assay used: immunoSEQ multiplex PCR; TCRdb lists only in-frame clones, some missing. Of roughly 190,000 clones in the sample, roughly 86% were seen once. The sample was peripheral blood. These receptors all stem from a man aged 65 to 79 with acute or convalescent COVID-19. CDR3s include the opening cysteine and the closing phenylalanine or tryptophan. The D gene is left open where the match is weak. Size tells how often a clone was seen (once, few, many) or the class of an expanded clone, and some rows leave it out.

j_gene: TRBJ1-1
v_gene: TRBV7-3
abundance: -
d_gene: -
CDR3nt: TGTGCCAGCAGCCCTGTAAACACTGAAGCTTTCTTT
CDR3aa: CASSPVNTEAFF

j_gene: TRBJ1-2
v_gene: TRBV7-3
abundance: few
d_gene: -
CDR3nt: TGTGCCAGCAGCTCCGACAGGTCCTCCTATGGCTACACCTTC
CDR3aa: CASSSDRSSYGYTF

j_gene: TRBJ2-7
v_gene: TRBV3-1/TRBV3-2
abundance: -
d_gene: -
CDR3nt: TGTGCCAGCAGCCAATTTTCGGGAGAGCAGTACTTC
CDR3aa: CASSQFSGEQYF

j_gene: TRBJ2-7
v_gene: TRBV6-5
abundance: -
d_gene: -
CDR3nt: TGTGCCAGCAGTTATTCTCAGGGGTACTACGAGCAGTACTTC
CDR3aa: CASSYSQGYYEQYF

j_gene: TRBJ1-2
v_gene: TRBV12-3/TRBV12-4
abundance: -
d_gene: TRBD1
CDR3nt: TGTGCCAGCAGTCCGGGACAGGCCTATGGCTACACCTTC
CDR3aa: CASSPGQAYGYTF

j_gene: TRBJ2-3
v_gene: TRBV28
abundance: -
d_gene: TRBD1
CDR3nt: TGTGCCAGCAGTCAACAGACAGGGGCAGATACGCAGTATTTT
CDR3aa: CASSQQTGADTQYF

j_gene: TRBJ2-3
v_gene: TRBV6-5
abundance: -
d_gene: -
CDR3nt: TGTGCCAGCAGCGTACAGGGCGGTGGATATACGCAGTATTTT
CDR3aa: CASSVQGGGYTQYF

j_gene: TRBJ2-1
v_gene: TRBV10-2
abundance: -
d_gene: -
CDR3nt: TGCGCCAGTACGGGGAGTCGGTTCTTC
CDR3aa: CASTGSRFF

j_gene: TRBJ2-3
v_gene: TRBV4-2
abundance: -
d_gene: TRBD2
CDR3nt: TGTGCCAGCAGCCAGGGAGGGGCTGGCGCAGATACGCAGTATTTT
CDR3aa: CASSQGGAGADTQYF

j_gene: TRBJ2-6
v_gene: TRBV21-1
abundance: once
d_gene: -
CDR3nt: TGTGCCAGCAGCCCCCCCGGGACAGGGTGTGGGGCCAACGTCCTGACTTTC
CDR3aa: CASSPPGTGCGANVLTF